A selection of T cell receptor beta chains follows, all from one sample in a study of blood T cell repertoires in COVID-19. Generated by immunoSEQ multiplex PCR, the TCRdb table keeps only in-frame clones and is missing some. The sample has under 150,000 clones, about four fifths seen once. Sequencing used PBMCs or T cells enriched from blood (not recorded which). Source of these receptors: a man between 35 and 55 years old with acute COVID-19. CDR3s include the opening cysteine and the closing phenylalanine or tryptophan. The order of the fields is V gene, J gene, D gene, clone size, CDR3 protein, CDR3 DNA. A D gene is named only where the DNA matches it firmly. Only some rows state a clone size, as once, few, many or a class for expanded clones.

V: TRBV7-9; J: TRBJ1-2; D: TRBD1; size: NA; CDR3: CASSLVQGRDGYTF; DNA: TGTGCCAGCAGCTTAGTACAGGGGCGGGATGGCTACACCTTC
V: TRBV28; J: TRBJ2-3; D: NA; size: NA; CDR3: CASGAGFTQYF; DNA: TGTGCCAGCGGGGCGGGGTTTACGCAGTATTTT
V: TRBV20-1; J: TRBJ2-7; D: NA; size: NA; CDR3: CSASMAGPIYEQYF; DNA: TGCAGTGCTAGTATGGCGGGACCGATCTACGAGCAGTACTTC
V: TRBV11-2; J: TRBJ2-3; D: NA; size: NA; CDR3: CASSFKDTQYF; DNA: TGTGCCAGCAGCTTCAAAGATACGCAGTATTTT
V: TRBV28; J: TRBJ1-2; D: NA; size: NA; CDR3: CASSSQGRLSNYGYTF; DNA: TGTGCCAGCAGTTCGCAGGGGCGACTTTCTAACTATGGCTACACCTTC
V: TRBV24-1; J: TRBJ2-1; D: NA; size: NA; CDR3: CATSDSRNLNEQFF; DNA: TGTGCCACCAGTGACTCCAGAAACCTCAATGAGCAGTTCTTC
V: TRBV19; J: TRBJ1-2; D: TRBD1; size: NA; CDR3: CASSIHGTEANYGYTF; DNA: TGTGCCAGTAGTATTCATGGGACAGAAGCTAACTATGGCTACACCTTC
V: TRBV24-1; J: TRBJ2-1; D: TRBD1; size: NA; CDR3: CATSDGTVGSNEQFF; DNA: TGTGCCACCAGTGATGGGACAGTAGGGAGCAATGAGCAGTTCTTC
V: TRBV9; J: TRBJ2-1; D: TRBD1; size: NA; CDR3: CASSTVTGMGEQFF; DNA: TGTGCCAGCAGCACAGTGACAGGGATGGGTGAGCAGTTCTTC
V: TRBV3-1/TRBV3-2; J: TRBJ2-1; D: TRBD2; size: NA; CDR3: CASRLLAGGRDEQFF; DNA: TGTGCCAGCAGGCTACTAGCGGGAGGTCGAGATGAGCAGTTCTTC
V: TRBV2; J: TRBJ1-1; D: TRBD1; size: NA; CDR3: CASSRQGAENTEAFF; DNA: TGTGCCAGCAGTCGACAGGGGGCAGAGAACACTGAAGCTTTCTTT
V: TRBV7-2; J: TRBJ2-7; D: TRBD2; size: once; CDR3: CASSTSGTRVLEQYF; DNA: TGTGCCAGCAGCACATCGGGGACTAGGGTTCTCGAGCAGTACTTC
V: TRBV14; J: TRBJ1-4; D: NA; size: NA; CDR3: CASSPRLGNEKLFF; DNA: TGTGCCAGCAGCCCCCGACTTGGGAATGAAAAACTGTTTTTT
V: TRBV20-1; J: TRBJ2-1; D: NA; size: NA; CDR3: CSAPRQAEQFF; DNA: TGCAGTGCTCCCAGACAGGCTGAGCAGTTCTTC
V: TRBV28; J: TRBJ2-1; D: TRBD2; size: NA; CDR3: CASSLGLARITKFF; DNA: TGTGCCAGCAGTTTAGGACTAGCGAGAATCACAAAGTTCTTC
V: TRBV3-1/TRBV3-2; J: TRBJ1-1; D: NA; size: NA; CDR3: CASSQAGRNTEAFF; DNA: TGTGCCAGCAGCCAAGCAGGGCGAAACACTGAAGCTTTCTTT
V: TRBV5-1; J: TRBJ1-2; D: NA; size: NA; CDR3: CASSLGGKGYTF; DNA: TGCGCCAGCAGCTTGGGAGGGAAAGGCTACACCTTC
V: TRBV12-3/TRBV12-4; J: TRBJ2-7; D: NA; size: NA; CDR3: CASSQLGVHEQYF; DNA: TGTGCCAGCAGCCAACTCGGGGTTCACGAGCAGTACTTC
V: TRBV6-5; J: TRBJ2-2; D: NA; size: NA; CDR3: CASRWGGHGELFF; DNA: TGTGCCAGCAGATGGGGGGGCCACGGGGAGCTGTTTTTT
V: TRBV10-1; J: TRBJ2-7; D: TRBD1; size: few; CDR3: CASSEPGQGAEQYF; DNA: TGCGCCAGCAGCGAGCCGGGACAGGGGGCCGAGCAGTACTTC
V: TRBV28; J: TRBJ2-7; D: NA; size: NA; CDR3: CASSTSRVGLYEQYF; DNA: TGTGCCAGCAGTACCAGTCGTGTGGGGCTCTACGAGCAGTACTTC
V: TRBV6-1; J: TRBJ1-4; D: NA; size: NA; CDR3: CASSEVTGSNEKLFF; DNA: TGTGCCAGCAGTGAAGTAACAGGGTCAAATGAAAAACTGTTTTTT
V: TRBV18; J: TRBJ1-4; D: NA; size: NA; CDR3: CASSSTATNEKLFF; DNA: TGTGCCAGCTCATCGACAGCAACTAATGAAAAACTGTTTTTT